This T cell receptor (beta chain) stems from a study of response to subunit inactivated influenza vaccine. The CDR3 consists of 15 residues. The germline V gene encodes CDR1 SGHRS and CDR2 YFSETQ. The trim removed 4 bases at V and 5 bases at J, leaving 9 bases unmatched. Study-level findings and limits: After each seasonal influenza vaccination, few new T cells are recruited, the authors suggested.

This clonotype turned up a few times. Antigen specificity is unknown. TCRdb analysed the RT-PCR reads with MiXCR anew, one entry per CDR3 protein. The repertoire consists of hundreds of thousands of distinct CDR3 sequences, with 20% to 25% occurring once and the leading ten covering about 9.4%. This receptor was taken from a man between 50 and 69 years old who received an inactivated influenza vaccine. The V gene is TRBV5-1, the J gene TRBJ2-7; TRBD1 agrees at 10 bases. Source: PBMCs from blood, taken approximately 20 months after vaccination. CDR3 in DNA: TGCGCCAGCAGCGCGAGGGGACAGGGGAAGAACGAGCAGTACTTC. This translates into CASSARGQGKNEQYF.